What follows describes a single T cell receptor beta chain. Its target is not known. These data are taken from a study of chemoradiotherapy in HPV16-positive cancers. The overall study: Candidate HPV-specific clones and shared TCR motifs came from two HPV16-positive patients. Overall study results and limits: Candidate HPV-specific clones and E7-related TCR motifs grew in tumor during treatment.

Sequencing used immunoSEQ multiplex PCR; TCRdb keeps in-frame clones, though not all of them. Here the sample spans fewer than 30,000 clones, 94% being singletons. CDR3 length: 12 residues. Germline CDR1 LNHDA, CDR2 SQIVND (reference sequence). The ends were cut back, 7 bases at V and 5 bases at J, with 11 bases in the middle. Samples were taken several times over chemoradiotherapy. The sample here was taken from a patient who underwent chemoradiotherapy. The V and J genes are TRBV19 and TRBJ1-1, with D uncertain. The clonotype comes from a human donor with HPV-associated anogenital cancer. Written as DNA, the CDR3 is TGTGCCAGTACCGATCTACGGACTGAAGCTTTCTTT. Translating gives CASTDLRTEAFF.